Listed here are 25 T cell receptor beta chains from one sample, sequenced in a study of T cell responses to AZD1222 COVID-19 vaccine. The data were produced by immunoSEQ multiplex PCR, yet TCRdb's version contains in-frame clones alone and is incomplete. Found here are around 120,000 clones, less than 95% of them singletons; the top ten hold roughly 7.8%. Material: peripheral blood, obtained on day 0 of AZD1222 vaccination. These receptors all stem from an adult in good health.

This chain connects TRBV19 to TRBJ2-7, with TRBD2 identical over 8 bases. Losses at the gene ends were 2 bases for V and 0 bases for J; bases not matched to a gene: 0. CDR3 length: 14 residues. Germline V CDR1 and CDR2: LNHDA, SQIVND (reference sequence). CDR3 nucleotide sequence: TGTGCCAGTAGTATAAGCGGGAGCTCCTACGAGCAGTACTTC. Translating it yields CASSISGSSYEQYF.

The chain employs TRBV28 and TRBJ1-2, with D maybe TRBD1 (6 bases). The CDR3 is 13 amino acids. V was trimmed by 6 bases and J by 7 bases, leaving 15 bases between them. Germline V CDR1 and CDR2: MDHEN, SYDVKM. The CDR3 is CASSGQTASGYTF. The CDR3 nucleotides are TGTGCCAGCAGCGGACAGACCGCAAGTGGCTACACCTTC.

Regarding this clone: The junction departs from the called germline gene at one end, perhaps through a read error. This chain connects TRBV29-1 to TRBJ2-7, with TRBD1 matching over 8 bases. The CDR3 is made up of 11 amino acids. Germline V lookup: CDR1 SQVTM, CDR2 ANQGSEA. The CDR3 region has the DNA TGCAGCGCCCCAGTCGGGACAGGCCTTCTCTTC. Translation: CSAPVGTGLLF.

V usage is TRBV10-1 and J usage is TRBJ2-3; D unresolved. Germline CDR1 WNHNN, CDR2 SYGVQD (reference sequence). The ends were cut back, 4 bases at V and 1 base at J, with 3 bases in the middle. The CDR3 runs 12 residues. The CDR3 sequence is CASSGGTDTQYF. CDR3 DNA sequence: TGCGCCAGCAGTGGGGGCACAGATACGCAGTATTTT.

CDR3 sequence (DNA): TGCGCCAGCAGTGAGTCATTTCGACAGCCCCAGCATTTT. Protein sequence: CASSESFRQPQHF. The chain couples TRBV10-2 to TRBJ1-5; D call uncertain. Germline CDR1 and CDR2: WSHSY and SAAADI. Trimming cost V 0 bases and J 7 bases, with 7 bases left between them. The CDR3 length is 13 residues.

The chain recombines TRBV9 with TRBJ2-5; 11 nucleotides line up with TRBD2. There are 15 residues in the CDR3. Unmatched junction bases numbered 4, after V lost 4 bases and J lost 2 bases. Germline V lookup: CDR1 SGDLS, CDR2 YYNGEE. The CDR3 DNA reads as TGTGCCAGCAGCTTGCGACTAGCGGGACAAGAGACCCAGTACTTC. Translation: CASSLRLAGQETQYF.

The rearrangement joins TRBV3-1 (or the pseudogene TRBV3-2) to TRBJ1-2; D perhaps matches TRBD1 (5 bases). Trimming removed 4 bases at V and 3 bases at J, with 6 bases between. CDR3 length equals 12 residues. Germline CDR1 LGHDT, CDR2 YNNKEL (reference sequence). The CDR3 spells CASSLTDYGYTF. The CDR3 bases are TGTGCCAGCAGCCTGACAGACTATGGCTACACCTTC.

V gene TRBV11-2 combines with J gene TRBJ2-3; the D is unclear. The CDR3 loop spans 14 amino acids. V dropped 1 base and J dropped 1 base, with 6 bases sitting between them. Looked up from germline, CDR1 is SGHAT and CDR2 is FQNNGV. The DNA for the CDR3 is TGTGCCAGCAGCTTAGGATTCCGCACAGATACGCAGTATTTT. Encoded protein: CASSLGFRTDTQYF.

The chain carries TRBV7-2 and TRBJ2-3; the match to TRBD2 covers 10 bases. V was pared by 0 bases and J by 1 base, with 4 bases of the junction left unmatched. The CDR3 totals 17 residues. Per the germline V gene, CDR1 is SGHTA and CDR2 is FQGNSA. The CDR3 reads CASSLAGTSARTDTQYF. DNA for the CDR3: TGTGCCAGCAGCTTAGCAGGGACTAGCGCCCGCACAGATACGCAGTATTTT.

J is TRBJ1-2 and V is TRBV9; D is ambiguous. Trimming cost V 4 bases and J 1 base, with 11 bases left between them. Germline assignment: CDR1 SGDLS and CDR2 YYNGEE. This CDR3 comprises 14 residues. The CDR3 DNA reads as TGTGCCAGCAGCCCGTGGGAGGGTAACTATGGCTACACCTTC. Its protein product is CASSPWEGNYGYTF.

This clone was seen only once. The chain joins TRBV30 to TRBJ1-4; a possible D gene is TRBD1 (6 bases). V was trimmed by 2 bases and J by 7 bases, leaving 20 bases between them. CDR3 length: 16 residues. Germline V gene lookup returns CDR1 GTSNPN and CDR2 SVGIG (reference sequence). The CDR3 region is CAWSRGGPGWSEKLFF. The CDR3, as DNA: TGTGCCTGGAGTAGGGGGGGACCTGGGTGGAGTGAAAAACTGTTTTTT. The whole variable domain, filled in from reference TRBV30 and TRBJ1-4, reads SQTIHQWPATLVQPVGSPLSLECTVEGTSNPNLYWYRQAAGRGLQLLFYSVGIGQISSEVPQNLSASRPQDRQFILSSKKLLLSDSGFYLCAWSRGGPGWSEKLFFGSGTQLSVL.

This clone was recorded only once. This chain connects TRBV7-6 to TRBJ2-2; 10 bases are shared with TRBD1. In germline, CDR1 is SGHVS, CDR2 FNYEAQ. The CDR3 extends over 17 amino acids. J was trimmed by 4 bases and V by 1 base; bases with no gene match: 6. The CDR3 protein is CASSLGQGAQGTGELFF. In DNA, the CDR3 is TGTGCCAGCAGCTTAGGACAGGGGGCGCAGGGCACCGGGGAGCTGTTTTTT.

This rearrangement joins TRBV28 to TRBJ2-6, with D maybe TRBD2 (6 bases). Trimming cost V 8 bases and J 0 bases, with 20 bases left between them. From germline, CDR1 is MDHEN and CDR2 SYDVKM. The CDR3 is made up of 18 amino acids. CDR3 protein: CASFGSTAHHSGANVLTF. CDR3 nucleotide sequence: TGTGCCAGCTTCGGGAGCACAGCACACCACTCTGGGGCCAACGTCCTGACTTTC.

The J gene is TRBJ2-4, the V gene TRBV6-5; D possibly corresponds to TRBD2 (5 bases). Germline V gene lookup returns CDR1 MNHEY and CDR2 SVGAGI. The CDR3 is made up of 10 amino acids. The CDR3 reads CAAGRNIQYF. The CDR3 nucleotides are TGTGCGGCGGGCCGAAACATTCAGTACTTC.

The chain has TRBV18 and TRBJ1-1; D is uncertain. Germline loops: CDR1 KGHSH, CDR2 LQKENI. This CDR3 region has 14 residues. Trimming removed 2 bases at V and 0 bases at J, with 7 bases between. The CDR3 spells CASSPNGLNTEAFF. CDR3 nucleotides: TGTGCCAGCTCACCAAATGGGCTGAACACTGAAGCTTTCTTT. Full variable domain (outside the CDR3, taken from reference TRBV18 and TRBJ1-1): NAGVMQNPRHLVRRRGQEARLRCSPMKGHSHVYWYRQLPEEGLKFMVYLQKENIIDESGMPKERFSAEFPKEGPSILRIQQVVRGDSAAYFCASSPNGLNTEAFFGQGTRLTVV.

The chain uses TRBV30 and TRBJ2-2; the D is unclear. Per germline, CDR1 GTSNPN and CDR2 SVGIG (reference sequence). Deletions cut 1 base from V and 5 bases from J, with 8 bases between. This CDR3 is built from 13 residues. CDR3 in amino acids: CAWSALTTGELFF. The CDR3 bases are TGTGCCTGGAGTGCTCTTACGACCGGGGAGCTGTTTTTT.

The CDR3 bases are TGTGCCAGCAGCCCTCTCCTACCTTTCAATGAGCAGTTCTTC. It specifies CASSPLLPFNEQFF. The rearrangement joins TRBV14 to TRBJ2-1; D is unresolved. V was trimmed by 4 bases and J by 6 bases, leaving 13 bases between them. The CDR3 runs 14 residues. CDR1 is SGHDN and CDR2 is FVKESK in the germline V gene.

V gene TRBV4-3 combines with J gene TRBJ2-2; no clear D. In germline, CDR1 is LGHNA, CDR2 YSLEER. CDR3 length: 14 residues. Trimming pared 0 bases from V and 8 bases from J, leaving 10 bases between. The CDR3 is CASSQDRTVGELFF. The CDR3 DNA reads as TGCGCCAGCAGCCAAGATCGGACCGTTGGGGAGCTGTTTTTT.

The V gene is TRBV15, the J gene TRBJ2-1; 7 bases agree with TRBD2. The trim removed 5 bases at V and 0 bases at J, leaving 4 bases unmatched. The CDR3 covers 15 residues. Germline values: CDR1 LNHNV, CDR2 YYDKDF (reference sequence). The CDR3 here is CATSVAGSSYNEQFF. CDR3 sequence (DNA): TGTGCCACCAGCGTAGCGGGTAGCTCCTACAATGAGCAGTTCTTC.

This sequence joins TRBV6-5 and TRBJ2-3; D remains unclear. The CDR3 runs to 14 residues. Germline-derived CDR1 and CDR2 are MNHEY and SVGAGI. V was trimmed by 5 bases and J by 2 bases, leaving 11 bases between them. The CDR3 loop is CASSRVLYTDTQYF. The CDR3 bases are TGTGCCAGCAGTCGAGTTCTTTACACAGATACGCAGTATTTT.

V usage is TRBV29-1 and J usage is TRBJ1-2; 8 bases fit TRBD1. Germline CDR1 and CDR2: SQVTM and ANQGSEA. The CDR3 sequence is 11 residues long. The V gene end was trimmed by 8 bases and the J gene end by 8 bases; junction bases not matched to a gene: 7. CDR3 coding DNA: TGCAGCTCCGAGGACAGGGCCGGCTACACCTTC. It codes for CSSEDRAGYTF.

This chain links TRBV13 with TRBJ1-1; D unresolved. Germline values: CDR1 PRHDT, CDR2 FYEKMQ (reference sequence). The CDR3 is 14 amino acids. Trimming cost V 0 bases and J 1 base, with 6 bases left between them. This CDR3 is CASSLGLGNTEAFF. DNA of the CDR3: TGTGCCAGCAGCTTAGGCCTGGGGAACACTGAAGCTTTCTTT.

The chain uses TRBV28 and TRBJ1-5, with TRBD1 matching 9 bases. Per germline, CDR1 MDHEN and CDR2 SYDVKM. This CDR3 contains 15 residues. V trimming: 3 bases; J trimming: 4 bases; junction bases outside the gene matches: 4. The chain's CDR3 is CASSLDRGRNQPQHF. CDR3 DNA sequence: TGTGCCAGCAGTTTGGACAGGGGTAGAAATCAGCCCCAGCATTTT.

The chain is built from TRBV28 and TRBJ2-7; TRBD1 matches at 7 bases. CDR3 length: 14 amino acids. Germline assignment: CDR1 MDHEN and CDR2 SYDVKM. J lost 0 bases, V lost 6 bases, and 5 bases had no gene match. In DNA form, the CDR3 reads TGTGCCAGCAGCTCAGGGACAGACTCCTACGAGCAGTACTTC. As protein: CASSSGTDSYEQYF.

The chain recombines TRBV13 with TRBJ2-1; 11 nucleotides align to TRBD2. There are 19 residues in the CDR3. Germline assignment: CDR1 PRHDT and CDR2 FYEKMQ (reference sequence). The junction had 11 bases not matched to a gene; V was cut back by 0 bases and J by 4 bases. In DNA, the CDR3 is TGTGCCAGCAGCTTAGGAGGGACTAGCGGCGGGGCCACTTACAATGAGCAGTTCTTC. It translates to CASSLGGTSGGATYNEQFF. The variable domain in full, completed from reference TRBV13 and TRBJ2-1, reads AAGVIQSPRHLIKEKRETATLKCYPIPRHDTVYWYQQGPGQDPQFLISFYEKMQSDKGSIPDRFSAQQFSDYHSELNMSSLELGDSALYFCASSLGGTSGGATYNEQFFGPGTRLTVL.